The 25 T cell receptor beta chains below were found in one sample sequenced in a study of blood T cell repertoires in COVID-19. Sequenced by immunoSEQ multiplex PCR; TCRdb stores in-frame clones only, minus some. The sample holds some 240,000 clones, roughly 84% seen once. Input material: peripheral blood. The receptor source for this set is a woman aged 40 to 55 who had recovered from COVID-19.

The sample holds a few counts of this clone. The chain has TRBV7-8 and TRBJ2-2; 8 nucleotides match TRBD2. V lost 5 bases and J lost 4; bases outside the gene matches: 6. The germline CDR1 and CDR2 sequences are SGHVS and FQNEAQ. This CDR3 comprises 15 residues. In nucleotides, the CDR3 is TGTGCCAGCAGCCTGGGGACTAGTATCACCGGGGAGCTGTTTTTT. Residues: CASSLGTSITGELFF.

The V and J genes are TRBV7-7 and TRBJ2-5; TRBD1 matches 8 bases. The germline CDR1 and CDR2 sequences are SSHAT and FNYEAQ (reference sequence). Trimming at V came to 1 base and at J to 0 bases, leaving 1 base not matched to a gene. The CDR3 spans 15 residues. The CDR3 reads CASSLGQGYQETQYF. Here the CDR3 DNA reads TGTGCCAGCAGCTTAGGACAGGGGTACCAAGAGACCCAGTACTTC.

The V gene is TRBV9, the J gene TRBJ2-3, with TRBD1 identical over 8 bases. Germline V gives CDR1 SGDLS, CDR2 YYNGEE. The CDR3 runs to 15 residues. V lost 1 base to trimming and J lost 3 bases; unmatched junction nucleotides: 4. The CDR3 DNA reads as TGTGCCAGCAGCGTACAGGGGGCGCGTACAGATACGCAGTATTTT. Its translation: CASSVQGARTDTQYF.

The CDR3 sequence is CASSPSIGELFF. Written as DNA, the CDR3 is TGTGCCAGCAGCCCATCTATCGGGGAGCTGTTTTTT. The chain combines TRBV13 with TRBJ2-2; D is unresolved. Germline V lookup: CDR1 PRHDT, CDR2 FYEKMQ (reference sequence). Trimming pared 5 bases from V and 7 bases from J, leaving 8 bases between. The CDR3 is 12 amino acids.

The chain couples TRBV20-1 to TRBJ2-4, with 7 nucleotides matching TRBD2. Per the germline V gene, CDR1 is DFQATT and CDR2 is SNEGSKA (reference sequence). V shed 3 bases and J 3 bases; nucleotides not matched to a gene: 2. CDR3 length equals 13 residues. The CDR3 DNA reads TGCAGTGCTAGTTGGGAGGGCAAAAACATTCAGTACTTC. It yields the protein CSASWEGKNIQYF.

The chain carries TRBV24-1 and TRBJ2-7, with D possibly matching TRBD1 (5 bases). The CDR3 has 19 amino acids. The V gene's germline CDR1 is KGHDR and CDR2 SFDVKD. Trimming took off 1 base at V and 4 bases at J, with 25 bases between the two ends. This chain's CDR3 is CATSDFPPSSTGKTYEQYF. CDR3 nucleotide sequence: TGTGCCACCAGTGATTTCCCCCCCTCTTCCACAGGAAAGACTTACGAGCAGTACTTC.

The chain links TRBV9 to TRBJ1-1; D unresolved. V lost 0 bases to trimming and J lost 1 base, with 7 bases between them. The germline V gene has CDR1 SGDLS and CDR2 YYNGEE. The CDR3 is 14 amino acids. The CDR3 DNA is TGTGCCAGCAGCGTAGTTAGCCAGAACACTGAAGCTTTCTTT. Protein: CASSVVSQNTEAFF.

This CDR3 reads CASSVSGVGTDTQYF. The CDR3 nucleotides are TGTGCCAGCAGCGTTAGCGGGGTCGGCACAGATACGCAGTATTTT. The genes are TRBV9 and TRBJ2-3, with 8 bases fitting TRBD2. Germline CDR1 reads SGDLS; CDR2 reads YYNGEE. The CDR3 is 15 residues long. With V trimmed by 2 bases and J by 1 base, 3 bases remained unmatched.

The chain joins TRBV5-4 to TRBJ2-4, with 7 bases lining up with TRBD2. The trim removed 6 bases at V and 6 bases at J, leaving 15 bases unmatched. Germline lookup yields CDR1 SGHNT and CDR2 YYREEE (reference sequence). This CDR3 has 16 residues. CDR3 coding DNA: TGTGCCAGCACCCCGGGGGGTCACAAAGGGGCAAACATTCAGTACTTC. It yields the protein CASTPGGHKGANIQYF.

V usage is TRBV20-1 and J usage is TRBJ1-1; D is possibly TRBD1 (5 bases). The CDR3 has 14 amino acids. The V and J ends lost 3 bases and 0 bases respectively, with 11 bases between them. From germline, CDR1 is DFQATT and CDR2 SNEGSKA (reference sequence). The CDR3 coding sequence is TGCAGTGCTAGTTTTGGACACATGAACACTGAAGCTTTCTTT. Amino acid sequence: CSASFGHMNTEAFF.

This clone has only one observation. The CDR3 sequence is CASSYDGVRYNEQFF. CDR3 in DNA: TGTGCCAGCAGTTACGACGGGGTACGCTACAATGAGCAGTTCTTC. This sequence joins TRBV6-6 and TRBJ2-1, with a possible D match to TRBD2 (5 bases). Looked up from germline, CDR1 is MNHNY and CDR2 is SVGAGI (reference sequence). CDR3 size: 15 residues. Trimming shortened V by 2 bases and J by 3 bases, and 11 bases separated the two germline ends.

This clone was detected once. This chain connects TRBV5-1 to TRBJ2-2; 12 nucleotides match TRBD2. V shed 2 bases and J 5 bases; nucleotides not matched to a gene: 13. Germline V gene lookup returns CDR1 SGHRS and CDR2 YFSETQ. The CDR3 loop spans 19 amino acids. CDR3: CASSFFQTSGGSSTGELFF. CDR3 nucleotide sequence: TGCGCCAGCAGCTTTTTCCAGACTAGCGGGGGTTCATCTACCGGGGAGCTGTTTTTT.

This clone was seen only once. It is unclear where the CDR3 begins or ends on the DNA, so no DNA is shown, and the CDR3 is as TCRdb lists it. The rearrangement uses TRBV2 and TRBJ2-2; the D call TRBD2 from the table was never checked on the DNA. From germline, CDR1 is SNHLY and CDR2 FYNNEI. The CDR3 contains 14 residues when both ends are counted. CDR3 in amino acids: CASGPFFGAGELFF.

This clone was counted only a few times. V usage is TRBV11-3 and J usage is TRBJ1-1; D may be TRBD1 (6 bases). Trimming took 3 bases from V and 1 from J, leaving 9 bases between them. Germline assignment: CDR1 SGHNT and CDR2 YENEEA. This CDR3 spans 14 amino acids. Written as DNA, the CDR3 is TGTGCCAGCAGCTTCGGCAGGGGGAACACTGAAGCTTTCTTT. The encoded protein is CASSFGRGNTEAFF.

The V gene is TRBV6-5, the J gene TRBJ2-7; TRBD2 might be the D (5 bases). CDR1 is MNHEY, CDR2 SVGAGI, per germline. V lost 4 bases and J lost 2, with 18 bases in between. The CDR3 consists of 16 residues. CDR3 protein: CASSSPGLATPYEQYF. DNA of the CDR3: TGTGCCAGCAGTTCCCCCGGGCTAGCTACCCCCTACGAGCAGTACTTC.

V and J are TRBV3-1 (or the pseudogene TRBV3-2) and TRBJ2-7; 9 positions agree with TRBD1. Germline lookup yields CDR1 LGHDT and CDR2 YNNKEL (reference sequence). Trimming took 3 bases from V and 5 from J; bases not matched to a gene: 8. The CDR3 runs to 15 residues. The CDR3 loop reads CASSHGPGQGHEQYF. The CDR3 bases are TGTGCCAGCAGCCACGGCCCGGGACAGGGTCACGAGCAGTACTTC.

The rearrangement joins TRBV3-1 (or the pseudogene TRBV3-2) to TRBJ1-2; D is unclear. Deletions cut 0 bases from V and 0 bases from J, with 14 bases between. CDR1 and CDR2 from the germline V gene are LGHDT and YNNKEL (reference sequence). The CDR3 contains 17 residues. The CDR3 region is CASSQDSTATPNYGYTF. CDR3 sequence (DNA): TGTGCCAGCAGCCAAGATTCTACAGCTACCCCTAACTATGGCTACACCTTC.

The rearrangement links TRBV3-1 (or the pseudogene TRBV3-2) to TRBJ2-5; 8 bases line up with TRBD1. CDR1 is LGHDT and CDR2 is YNNKEL in the germline V gene (reference sequence). The CDR3 totals 16 residues. V lost 1 base, J lost 3 bases, and 7 bases stayed unmatched. CDR3 in DNA: TGTGCCAGCAGCCAAGGAGCGGCGACAGGGGAAGAGACCCAGTACTTC. Protein sequence: CASSQGAATGEETQYF.

The chain employs TRBV28 and TRBJ1-2; 7 bases fit TRBD1. The germline CDR1 and CDR2 sequences are MDHEN and SYDVKM. The CDR3 extends over 15 amino acids. With V trimmed by 4 bases and J by 5 bases, 10 bases remained unmatched. CDR3 DNA: TGTGCCAGCAGTTCCACCCTAACAGGGGTTTATGGCTACACCTTC. Protein sequence: CASSSTLTGVYGYTF.

This clone occurred a few times. The rearrangement joins TRBV28 to TRBJ1-4; the match to TRBD1 covers 8 bases. The CDR3 covers 12 residues. The V gene end was trimmed by 8 bases and the J gene end by 11 bases; junction bases not matched to a gene: 7. The germline CDR1 and CDR2 sequences are MDHEN and SYDVKM. CDR3 bases: TGTGCCAGCGGCCAGGGGGCAAGGAAACTGTTTTTT. Translated: CASGQGARKLFF.

This clone was seen only a few times. Different DNA sequences within this sample yield the same CDR3. J is TRBJ2-2 and V is TRBV5-1; 7 bases map to TRBD1. The CDR3 is 14 residues long. After removal of 2 bases from V and 3 bases from J, the junction contained 1 base not matched to a gene. Per germline, CDR1 SGHRS and CDR2 YFSETQ. This chain's CDR3 is CASSLTGDTGELFF. The CDR3 DNA is TGCGCCAGCAGCTTAACAGGGGACACCGGGGAGCTGTTTTTT.

The rearrangement joins TRBV28 to TRBJ2-7; D might be TRBD1 (6 bases). Between the trimmed V and J ends, which lost 2 bases and 0 bases, there was a span of 11 bases. The germline CDR1 and CDR2 sequences are MDHEN and SYDVKM. CDR3 length equals 15 residues. The CDR3 protein is CASSLIQGRSYEQYF. The DNA for the CDR3 is TGTGCCAGCAGTTTAATACAGGGCCGCTCCTACGAGCAGTACTTC.

V is TRBV6-5 and J is TRBJ2-7, with a possible D match to TRBD1 (6 bases). Trimming cost V 8 bases and J 3 bases, with 17 bases left between them. This CDR3 is built from 14 residues. CDR1 is MNHEY, CDR2 SVGAGI, per germline. CDR3 bases: TGTGCCAGCCGAAGAGCAGGGGCTAACTACGAGCAGTACTTC. Translation: CASRRAGANYEQYF.

The CDR3 DNA follows: TGCAGCGTTGAGGAAGGACAGGGAGTTAAGTTCCAGTACTTC. It is translated as CSVEEGQGVKFQYF. The J gene is TRBJ2-5, the V gene TRBV29-1; 8 bases match TRBD1. Germline lookup yields CDR1 SQVTM and CDR2 ANQGSEA. This CDR3 has 14 amino acids. With 3 bases clipped from V and 10 bases from J, the junction kept 13 bases outside the gene matches.

The chain recombines TRBV15 with TRBJ1-6; TRBD1 aligns across 8 bases. CDR1 and CDR2 from the germline V gene are LNHNV and YYDKDF (reference sequence). The junction had 2 bases not matched to a gene; V was cut back by 2 bases and J by 5 bases. This CDR3 is 15 amino acids long. The CDR3 region has the DNA TGTGCCACCAGCAGACGGACAGGGAATAATTCACCCCTCCACTTT. Translated, it gives CATSRRTGNNSPLHF.